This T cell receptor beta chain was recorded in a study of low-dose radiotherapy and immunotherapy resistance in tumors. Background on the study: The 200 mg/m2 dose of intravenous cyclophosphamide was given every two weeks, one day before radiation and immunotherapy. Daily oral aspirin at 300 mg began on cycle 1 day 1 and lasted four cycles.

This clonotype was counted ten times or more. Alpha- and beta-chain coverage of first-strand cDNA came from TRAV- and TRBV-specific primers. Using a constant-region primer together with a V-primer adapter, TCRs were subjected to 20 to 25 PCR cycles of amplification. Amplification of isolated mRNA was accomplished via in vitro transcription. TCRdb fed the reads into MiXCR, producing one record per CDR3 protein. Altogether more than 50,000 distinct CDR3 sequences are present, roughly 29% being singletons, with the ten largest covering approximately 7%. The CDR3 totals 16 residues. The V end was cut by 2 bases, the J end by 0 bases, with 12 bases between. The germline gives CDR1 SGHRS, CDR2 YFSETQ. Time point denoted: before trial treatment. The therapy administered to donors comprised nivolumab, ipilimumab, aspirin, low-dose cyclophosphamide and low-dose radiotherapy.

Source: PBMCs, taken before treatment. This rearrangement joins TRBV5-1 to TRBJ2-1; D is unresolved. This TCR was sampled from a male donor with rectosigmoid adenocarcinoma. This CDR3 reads CASSLGRLSSYNEQFF. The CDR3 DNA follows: TGCGCCAGCAGCTTAGGACGCCTCAGCTCCTACAATGAGCAGTTCTTC.